The 2 T cell receptor beta chains presented below share a single source sample, sequenced in a study of T cell responses to AZD1222 COVID-19 vaccine. TCRdb's copy holds only in-frame clones and misses some; the assay was immunoSEQ multiplex PCR. The sample consists of 45,000 to 60,000 clones, more than 60% of them appearing once. The specimen was peripheral blood, collected on day 0 of AZD1222 vaccination. The receptors were gathered from an adult in good health.

The chain carries TRBV10-3 and TRBJ2-2, with a weak D call TRBD2 (6 bases). V was shortened by 8 bases and J by 3 bases, with 16 bases between the two germline ends. The germline V gene has CDR1 ENHRY and CDR2 SYGVKD. This CDR3 spans 15 amino acids. The CDR3 region is CAIGLNGGDTGELFF. CDR3 DNA: TGTGCCATCGGGCTGAACGGGGGAGACACCGGGGAGCTGTTTTTT.

The chain joins TRBV5-1 to TRBJ2-3; 12 positions agree with TRBD2. The CDR3 covers 16 residues. Looked up from germline, CDR1 is SGHRS and CDR2 is YFSETQ. Losses at the gene ends were 3 bases for V and 2 bases for J; bases not matched to a gene: 4. This CDR3 is CASSSGLAGPTDTQYF. DNA of the CDR3: TGCGCCAGCAGCTCCGGACTAGCGGGACCCACAGATACGCAGTATTTT.